This TCR beta chain is drawn from a study of blood T cell repertoires in COVID-19. Produced via immunoSEQ multiplex PCR; TCRdb's table is partial and in-frame only. Of some 260,000 clones in the sample, 75% to 90% were seen once. Clinical history reported by participants formed the basis on which cohorts were assigned. The germline CDR1 and CDR2 sequences are SGHRS and YFSETQ. The CDR3 totals 16 residues. V dropped 3 bases and J dropped 4; count of bases not matched to a gene: 10. This TCR came from a woman in her twenties or thirties with acute COVID-19. Sequenced material: PBMCs or T cells enriched from blood (not recorded which). The V call is TRBV5-1, the J call TRBJ2-7, with TRBD2 matching over 10 bases. In nucleotides, the CDR3 is TGCGCCAGCAGCTCGGGCCCGGGACTAGCGAATTACGAGCAGTACTTC. Encoded protein: CASSSGPGLANYEQYF. Full variable domain (remainder filled in from reference TRBV5-1 and TRBJ2-7): KAGVTQTPRYLIKTRGQQVTLSCSPISGHRSVSWYQQTPGQGLQFLFEYFSETQRNKGNFPGRFSGRQFSNSRSEMNVSTLELGDSALYLCASSSGPGLANYEQYFGPGTRLTVT.